This entry lists 25 T cell receptor beta chains sequenced from one sample in a study of CD8+ T cells in alopecia areata. Extracted RNA was reverse transcribed into cDNA, the sequencing template. Repertoires were generated with immunoSEQ multiplex PCR, while TCRdb's copy carries only in-frame clones and drops some. Sampling found some 2,500 clones, none seen once. The sequenced sample consisted of lesional skin. The receptors originated from a C3H/HeJ mouse with alopecia areata. The strain's MHC type: H2-k.

This clone came up many times. Each gene name is a mouse one. With the read ending 4 residues before the CDR3 end, the germline J gene is used to fill in that end. This chain links TRBV17 with TRBJ1-1; D perhaps matches TRBD1 (6 bases). Per the germline V gene, CDR1 is MNHDT and CDR2 is YYDKIL. V shed 4 bases and J shed 0 bases, with 9 bases lying between them. This CDR3 has 14 residues. The CDR3 region is CASSTRGTNTEVFF. The DNA read from the CDR3 is TGTGCTAGCAGTACCAGGGGAACAAACACA.

This clone occurred many times. The listed genes are named as in mouse. Sequencing ends 4 residues short of the CDR3 end; the germline J gene provides the rest. This chain joins TRBV16 and TRBJ1-4; 12 bases line up with TRBD1. V gave up 1 base and J gave up 3 bases; unmatched junction bases: 3. The CDR3 is made up of 17 amino acids. The germline gives CDR1 SGHSA, CDR2 FRNQAP. The sequenced part of the CDR3 DNA is TGTGCAAGCAGCTTAGGAGGGACAGGGGGCCCCAACGAA. This codes for CASSLGGTGGPNE. The CDR3, in full, reads CASSLGGTGGPNERLFF. Based on the CDR3 plus reference TRBV16 and TRBJ1-4, the full variable domain is NAGVIQTPRHKVTGKGQEATLWCEPISGHSAVFWYRQTIVQGLEFLTYFRNQAPIDDSGMPKERFSAQMPNQSHSTLKIQSTQPQDSAVYLCASSLGGTGGPNERLFFGHGTKLSVL.

This clone was seen ten or more times. The database protein in TCRdb disagrees with the DNA translation at residue 11; the sequence shown here was translated from the DNA. Each gene name is a mouse one. The CDR3 extends 3 residues past the end of the read, so its final part is completed from the germline J gene. The rearrangement uses TRBV19 and TRBJ1-6, with D possibly matching TRBD1 (5 bases). TRBJ1-6 is sorted into the ORF group, with uncertain function. This CDR3 contains 14 residues. Trimming took 3 bases from V and 4 from J, leaving 8 bases between them. Germline loops: CDR1 FNHDT, CDR2 SITEND (reference sequence). CDR3 amino acids: CASSKDTYNSPLYF. The sequenced CDR3 bases are TGTGCCAGCAGTAAGGACACATATAATTCGCCC.

This clone has a count of ten or more. TCRdb's protein sequence differs at residue 10 from the translated DNA; the protein presented here follows the DNA. Any gene name here is a mouse gene name. Coverage ceases 3 residues before the CDR3 finishes, and the germline J gene fills in the end. This rearrangement joins TRBV19 to TRBJ1-6, with 9 bases lining up with TRBD1. TRBJ1-6 is an open reading frame, and its role is uncertain. Looked up from germline, CDR1 is FNHDT and CDR2 is SITEND (reference sequence). J lost 4 bases, V lost 7 bases, and 0 bases had no gene match. This CDR3 is 13 amino acids long. CDR3 bases read: TGTGCCAGCGGGACAGGGTATAATTCGCCC. Its translation is CASGTGYNSP. The whole CDR3 reads CASGTGYNSPLYF.

This clone was observed many times. Genes and germline come from the mouse. The read comes to an end 4 residues before the CDR3 does, leaving the germline J gene to fill in the end. This chain links TRBV1 with TRBJ1-1; the D is unclear. CDR1 is NSQYPW and CDR2 is LRSPGD in the germline V gene (reference sequence). This CDR3 contains 13 residues. CDR3 sequence reads: CTCSADSQTEVFF. The CDR3 bases that were read are TGCACCTGCAGTGCAGATTCCCAGACA.

Comment on this clone: Gene names and germline refer to mouse. The DNA ends 4 residues before the CDR3 does, and the rest of the CDR3 is filled in from the germline J gene. The chain joins TRBV13-3 to TRBJ1-1; D is perhaps TRBD1 (6 bases). Trimming removed 5 bases at V and 0 bases at J, with 11 bases between. In germline, CDR1 is NNHDY, CDR2 SYVADS. The CDR3 covers 14 residues. This CDR3 is CASSRDTTNTEVFF. CDR3 bases read: TGTGCCAGCAGCAGGGACACCACAAACACA.

This clone appeared a few times. Gene names are the mouse ones. CDR3 sequence reads: CASSQEGQGSAETLYF. The CDR3 bases that were read are TGTGCCAGCAGCCAAGAGGGACAGGGGAGTGCAGAA. The chain is built from TRBV5 and TRBJ2-3, with 10 bases identical to TRBD1. The read comes to an end 4 residues before the CDR3 does, leaving the germline J gene to fill in the end. CDR3 size: 16 residues. CDR1 is LGHNA and CDR2 is YNLKQL in the germline V gene (reference sequence). Losses at the gene ends were 0 bases for V and 0 bases for J; bases not matched to a gene: 0.

Worth noting for this clone: The genes are named according to mouse. The read ends 4 residues early relative to the CDR3; the germline J gene fills the gap. This chain joins TRBV13-1 and TRBJ2-1; 8 bases align to TRBD1. With V trimmed by 0 bases and J by 4 bases, 0 bases remained unmatched. The CDR3 is 14 amino acids. Germline loops: CDR1 NSHNY, CDR2 SYGAGN. The sequenced CDR3 bases are TGTGCCAGCAGTGATGACAGGGGGTATGCT. Protein: CASSDDRGYA. The CDR3, in full, reads CASSDDRGYAEQFF.

This clone was observed many times. Gene names follow the mouse nomenclature. The read is 4 residues too short to cover the CDR3 end, so that end is filled in from the germline J gene. V and J are TRBV1 and TRBJ1-1, with D unresolved. Germline V CDR1 and CDR2: NSQYPW, LRSPGD (reference sequence). This CDR3 spans 11 amino acids. Deletions cut 0 bases from V and 4 bases from J, with 0 bases between. CDR3 bases read: TGCACCTGCAGTGCAGACACA. It encodes CTCSADT. From start to end, the CDR3 is CTCSADTEVFF.

This clone has just a few counts. Gene labels here are mouse ones. The missing CDR3 end, 4 residues past where the read stops, is filled in from the germline J gene. The V and J genes are TRBV31 and TRBJ1-4; TRBD1 aligns across 8 bases. The CDR3 covers 13 residues. CDR1 GKSSPN and CDR2 SITVG come from the germline V gene. Incomplete CDR3 DNA: TGTGCCTGGAGTGGACAGGGAGGCGAA. Amino acids: CAWSGQGGE. The whole CDR3 protein reads CAWSGQGGERLFF.

This clone occurred many times. The listed TCRdb protein conflicts with the DNA translation at residue 12, and the protein shown is translated directly from the DNA. The genes are named according to mouse. The read comes to an end 3 residues before the CDR3 does, leaving the germline J gene to fill in the end. The chain combines TRBV1 with TRBJ1-6, with D maybe TRBD1 (5 bases). TRBJ1-6 is placed among ORFs of uncertain function. Germline assignment: CDR1 NSQYPW and CDR2 LRSPGD (reference sequence). This CDR3 region has 15 residues. The V and J ends lost 0 bases and 5 bases respectively, with 8 bases between them. This chain's CDR3 is CTCSADGGDNSPLYF. The CDR3 DNA, read in part, is TGCACCTGCAGTGCAGATGGAGGGGATAATTCGCCC.

This clone was picked up a small number of times. A mismatch at residue 12 separates the TCRdb protein from the translated DNA, so the protein presented here was translated from the DNA. Gene names denote mouse genes. Read data end 3 residues before the CDR3 end; the end is taken from the germline J gene. The J gene is TRBJ1-3, the V gene TRBV13-3, with 8 bases fitting TRBD1. The V gene's germline CDR1 is NNHDY and CDR2 SYVADS. V trimming: 7 bases; J trimming: 3 bases; junction bases outside the gene matches: 9. This CDR3 region has 15 residues. CDR3 loop: CASGPLDRGGNTLYF. CDR3 bases read: TGTGCCAGCGGGCCCCTCGACAGGGGTGGAAATACG.

Ten or more counts support this clone. Mouse gene names apply. From the germline J gene comes the end of the CDR3, since the read stops 4 residues before it. The V call is TRBV13-1, the J call TRBJ2-3, with TRBD2 identical over 10 bases. Unmatched junction bases numbered 3, after V lost 1 base and J lost 4 bases. The CDR3 is 15 amino acids. Germline assignment: CDR1 NSHNY and CDR2 SYGAGN. This chain's CDR3 is CASSDRLGGTETLYF. The covered CDR3 bases are TGTGCCAGCAGTGATAGACTGGGGGGAACAGAA.

This clone showed up just a few times. The gene names here belong to mouse. The read finishes 4 residues shy of the CDR3 end, and the germline J gene is used to complete it. J is TRBJ1-4 and V is TRBV31; 7 nucleotides agree with TRBD1. The germline gives CDR1 GKSSPN, CDR2 SITVG. Trimming took 1 base from V and 3 from J; bases not matched to a gene: 8. This CDR3 is built from 16 residues. CDR3 protein: CAWSPRGTRANERLFF. The part of the CDR3 DNA that was read is TGTGCCTGGAGTCCCAGGGGGACGAGGGCCAACGAA.

This clone has a count of ten or more. Mouse gene names and germline throughout. The CDR3 goes on 4 residues after the read ends, and that part is filled in from the germline J gene. J is TRBJ2-2 and V is TRBV13-2; D is possibly TRBD1 (6 bases). CDR3 size: 15 residues. V was cut by 1 base and J by 2 bases, with 9 bases left in between. Germline CDR1 NNHNN, CDR2 SYGAGS (reference sequence). CDR3 sequence: CASGDRRGNTGQLYF. The DNA read from the CDR3 is TGTGCCAGCGGTGATCGCAGGGGTAACACCGGG.

On this clone: This clone may be a read error of a much larger clone one base away. The gene symbols are mouse symbols. The read terminates 4 residues ahead of where the CDR3 ends, so the germline J gene completes it. The genes are TRBV3 and TRBJ2-7, with 11 bases lining up with TRBD1. The CDR3 covers 17 residues. CDR1 and CDR2 (germline): SNHLY, FYNGKV (reference sequence). V dropped 6 bases and J dropped 0; count of bases not matched to a gene: 10. The CDR3 loop is CASRWADRGRTSYEQYF. Incomplete CDR3 DNA: TGTGCCAGCAGGTGGGCGGACAGGGGGCGAACCTCCTAT.

This clone was picked up many times. Gene labels here are mouse ones. The CDR3 is cut off 4 residues early in the read; its end comes from the germline J gene. The chain is built from TRBV5 and TRBJ1-4; 9 bases are a match to TRBD1. Trimming removed 1 base from V and 1 base from J; junction bases left unmatched: 7. The CDR3 loop spans 18 amino acids. Germline values: CDR1 LGHNA, CDR2 YNLKQL (reference sequence). The DNA read from the CDR3 is TGTGCCAGCAGCCAAGGGGACAGGGAGGAAGATTCCAACGAA. Translating it yields CASSQGDREEDSNE. The full CDR3 reads CASSQGDREEDSNERLFF.

This clone was picked up many times. Mouse germline and gene names are used. From the germline J gene comes the end of the CDR3, since the read stops 4 residues before it. The chain employs TRBV19 and TRBJ1-1; unclear D gene. This CDR3 has 14 residues. V was clipped by 0 bases and J by 1 base, with 7 bases between them. Looked up from germline, CDR1 is FNHDT and CDR2 is SITEND (reference sequence). The CDR3 sequence is CASSIVPGNTEVFF. The CDR3 DNA, read in part, is TGTGCCAGCAGTATAGTCCCAGGGAACACA.

This clone was counted at least ten times. Gene names and germline refer to mouse. The CDR3 extends 4 residues past the end of the read, so its final part is completed from the germline J gene. V gene TRBV13-1 combines with J gene TRBJ2-3, with TRBD2 matching 8 bases. The CDR3 loop spans 15 amino acids. CDR1 and CDR2 (germline): NSHNY, SYGAGN. The V gene end was trimmed by 4 bases and the J gene end by 0 bases; junction bases not matched to a gene: 4. The CDR3 region is CASSLGGSSAETLYF. The CDR3 bases that were read are TGTGCCAGCAGTCTGGGGGGTTCTAGTGCAGAA.

This clone appeared a few times. Germline and genes: mouse. The CDR3 is CASRPPGGGYEQYF. The CDR3 bases that were read are TGTGCCAGCAGGCCCCCTGGGGGGGGGTAT. The gene calls are TRBV15 and TRBJ2-7, with 9 bases that match TRBD2. The read ends 4 residues early relative to the CDR3; the germline J gene fills the gap. The CDR3 is 14 amino acids. Germline-derived CDR1 and CDR2 are SGHND and FRSKSL.

Worth noting for this clone: Any gene name here is a mouse gene name. The sequenced fragment ends 4 residues before the CDR3 boundary, so the rest is inferred from the germline J gene. This chain joins TRBV13-1 and TRBJ2-1; 8 positions match TRBD2. V was clipped by 2 bases and J by 1 base; unmatched bases: 2. The CDR3 length is 15 residues. Germline values: CDR1 NSHNY, CDR2 SYGAGN. The CDR3 is CASSEGGANYAEQFF. CDR3 DNA (partial): TGTGCCAGCAGTGAGGGGGGGGCCAACTATGCT.

Concerning this clone: Gene names refer to mouse genes. The CDR3 sequence is CASSLRDYTF. The DNA read from the CDR3 is TGTGCCAGCAGTCTCCGC. The rearrangement links TRBV31 to TRBJ1-2; D is uncertain. The sequenced fragment ends 4 residues before the CDR3 boundary, so the rest is inferred from the germline J gene. Germline values: CDR1 GKSSPN, CDR2 SITVG. The CDR3 covers 10 residues.

In regard to this clone: These gene names are mouse names. CDR3 protein: CASSFGTGGNYAEQFF. Partial CDR3 DNA: TGTGCCAGCAGCTTCGGGACTGGGGGTAACTATGCT. J is TRBJ2-1 and V is TRBV12-1, with 11 bases fitting TRBD2. The CDR3 end falls 4 residues outside the read, so it is completed with the germline J gene. CDR3 length: 16 residues. Unmatched junction bases numbered 6, after V lost 6 bases and J lost 0 bases. The germline CDR1 and CDR2 sequences are SGHSN and HYEKVE. Based on the CDR3 plus reference TRBV12-1 and TRBJ2-1, the full variable domain is DSGVVQSPRHIIKEKGGRSVLTCIPISGHSNVVWYQQTLGKELKFLIQHYEKVERDKGFLPSRFSVQQFDDYHSEMNMSALELEDSAMYFCASSFGTGGNYAEQFFGPGTRLTVL.

Ten or more counts support this clone. The gene names here belong to mouse. The sequenced fragment ends 4 residues before the CDR3 boundary, so the rest is inferred from the germline J gene. J is TRBJ2-3 and V is TRBV13-2; TRBD2 agrees at 10 bases. The CDR3 sequence is 15 residues long. Germline lookup yields CDR1 NNHNN and CDR2 SYGAGS (reference sequence). The CDR3 DNA, read in part, is TGTGCCAGCGGTGAAGGCTGGGGGGGCCTAGAA. This encodes CASGEGWGGLE. The full CDR3 protein is CASGEGWGGLETLYF.

In regard to this clone: Gene names follow the mouse nomenclature. The CDR3 goes on 4 residues after the read ends, and that part is filled in from the germline J gene. V gene TRBV13-1 combines with J gene TRBJ2-1; 9 positions agree with TRBD1. CDR1 NSHNY and CDR2 SYGAGN come from the germline V gene. The CDR3 sequence is 13 residues long. Partial CDR3 DNA: TGTGCCAGCAGCTACAGGGGGCTGGCT. This gives the protein CASSYRGLA. The entire CDR3 reads CASSYRGLAEQFF.